Sequencing of this T cell receptor (beta chain) was carried out in a study of blood T cell repertoires in COVID-19. Study background: The United States, Italy and Spain provided the acute and convalescent COVID-19 samples. PBMCs, B-cell-depleted T cells, or T cells were the source of the cDNA or gDNA that made up the material.

Original processing notes: Amplification of reference gene primers was used by the study to estimate nucleated cell counts. Sequenced by immunoSEQ multiplex PCR; TCRdb stores in-frame clones only, minus some. That table supplies the V and J calls and clone size; D and trimming were determined from the DNA. The data contain some 120,000 clones, roughly 71% of them seen just once; the ten biggest clones take up around 18%. Germline CDR1 reads LGHDT; CDR2 reads YNNKEL (reference sequence). V lost 1 base and J lost 2; bases outside the gene matches: 4. The CDR3 extends over 16 amino acids. The TCR sequence derives from a man aged 80 or over with acute or convalescent COVID-19. V usage is TRBV3-1 (or the pseudogene TRBV3-2) and J usage is TRBJ2-2; 7 nucleotides agree with TRBD1. Specimen: peripheral blood. CDR3 sequence reads: CASSQGRTGNTGELFF. The CDR3 DNA reads as TGTGCCAGCAGCCAAGGGAGGACAGGTAACACCGGGGAGCTGTTTTTT.